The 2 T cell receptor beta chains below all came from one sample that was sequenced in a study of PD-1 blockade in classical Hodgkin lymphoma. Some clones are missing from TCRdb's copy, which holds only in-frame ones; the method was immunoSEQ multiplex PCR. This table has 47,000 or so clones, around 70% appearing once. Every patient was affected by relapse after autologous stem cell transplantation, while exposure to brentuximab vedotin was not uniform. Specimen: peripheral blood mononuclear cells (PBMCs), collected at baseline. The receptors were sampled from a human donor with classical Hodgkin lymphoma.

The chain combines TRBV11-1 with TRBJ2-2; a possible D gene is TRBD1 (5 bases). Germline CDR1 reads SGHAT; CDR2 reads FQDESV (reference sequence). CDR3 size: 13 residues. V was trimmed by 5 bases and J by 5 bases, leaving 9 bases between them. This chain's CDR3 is CASSLGQTGELFF. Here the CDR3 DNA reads TGTGCCAGCAGCCTTGGACAAACCGGGGAGCTGTTTTTT. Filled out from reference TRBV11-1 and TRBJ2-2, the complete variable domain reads EAEVAQSPRYKITEKSQAVAFWCDPISGHATLYWYRQILGQGPELLVQFQDESVVDDSQLPKDRFSAERLKGVDSTLKIQPAELGDSAMYLCASSLGQTGELFFGEGSRLTVL.

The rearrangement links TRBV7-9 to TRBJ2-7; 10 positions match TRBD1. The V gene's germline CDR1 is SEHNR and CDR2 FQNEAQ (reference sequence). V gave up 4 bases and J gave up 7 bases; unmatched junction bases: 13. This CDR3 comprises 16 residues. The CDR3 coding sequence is TGTGCCAGCAGCTATACCATACCGGGACAGGGGAGAGAGCAGTACTTC. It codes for CASSYTIPGQGREQYF.